This TCR beta chain is from a study of cytomegalovirus exposure and HLA in healthy donors. Losses at the gene ends were 5 bases for V and 8 bases for J; bases not matched to a gene: 12. The CDR3 contains 16 residues. CDR1 is SGHRS and CDR2 is YFSETQ in the germline V gene. This clone was observed a single time. Amplification used 60 Vbeta primers and 13 Jbeta primers. Generated by immunoSEQ multiplex PCR, the TCRdb table keeps only in-frame clones and is missing some. This sample has 150,000 to 200,000 clones; roughly 80% occur once, and the top ten carry about 2%. This clonotype originated in a human donor in good health. The material sequenced was PBMCs. The chain recombines TRBV5-1 with TRBJ2-1; the match to TRBD1 covers 11 bases. The CDR3 DNA reads as TGCGCCAGCAGGAAAGGGACAGGGGGGGGTTTGGATGAGCAGTTCTTC. It yields the protein CASRKGTGGGLDEQFF.